The 25 T cell receptor beta chains below were found in one sample sequenced in a study of blood T cells in healthy people across ages. Next came a second PCR, run for roughly 6 to 11 cycles, which used a sample-barcoded 5' primer along with a J-beta primer mix. Via MiXCR, TCRdb re-called the 5' RACE reads, giving one row per CDR3 protein. The table records 800,000 or so distinct CDR3 sequences, about 25% of them present only once. These data are also associated with another study on T cells of mothers and their children.

The specimen was blood. These receptors were obtained from a boy younger than 18 in good health.

This clonotype was counted between two and nine times. The rearrangement links TRBV21-1 to TRBJ2-5; the table's D call, TRBD2, has no DNA check behind it. TRBV21-1 counts as a pseudogene. The CDR3 consists of 16 residues. Here the CDR3 reads CASSSGPSGRGETQYF. As DNA, the CDR3 is TGTGCCAGCAGCAGTGGGCCTAGCGGGAGGGGTGAGACCCAGTACTTC.

Only a few counts were recorded for this clonotype. The chain couples TRBV3-1 to TRBJ2-1; 9 bases line up with TRBD2. The CDR3 loop spans 16 amino acids. With V trimmed by 7 bases and J by 4 bases, 11 bases remained unmatched. The germline V gene has CDR1 LGHDT and CDR2 YNNKEL (reference sequence). In nucleotides, the CDR3 is TGTGCCAGCAACCCAGGCGGGGCGGGAGGGTACAATGAGCAGTTCTTC. Residues: CASNPGGAGGYNEQFF.

The chain is built from TRBV3-1 and TRBJ2-7; 8 bases align to TRBD1. The germline V gene has CDR1 LGHDT and CDR2 YNNKEL (reference sequence). CDR3 size: 12 residues. The junction had 5 bases not matched to a gene; V was cut back by 4 bases and J by 9 bases. CDR3 region: CASSPDRDRQYF. For the CDR3, the DNA is TGTGCCAGCAGCCCGGACAGGGACCGGCAGTACTTC.

The chain couples TRBV4-3 to TRBJ1-2; D not certain. Germline CDR1 LGHNA, CDR2 YSLEER. Trimming removed 0 bases from V and 0 bases from J, with 8 bases in between. CDR3 size: 15 residues. Written as DNA, the CDR3 is TGCGCCAGCAGCCAAGATCTGCAGTCTAACTATGGCTACACCTTC. The encoded protein is CASSQDLQSNYGYTF.

This clonotype has only one observation. The chain joins TRBV2 to TRBJ2-1, with D uncertain. The end of the DNA aligns better with TRBJ2-5, so the J call may be wrong. The CDR3 extends over 14 amino acids. Germline V gene sequence: CDR1 SNHLY, CDR2 FYNNEI. The chain's CDR3 is CASSETWGSETQYF. CDR3 in DNA: TGTGCCAGCAGTGAAACGTGGGGATCGGAGACCCAGTACTTC.

This clonotype appeared a single time. The chain joins TRBV3-1 to TRBJ1-2; 7 nucleotides align to TRBD1. The CDR3 length is 14 residues. Trimming took 1 base from V and 6 from J; bases not matched to a gene: 5. Germline CDR1 and CDR2: LGHDT and YNNKEL (reference sequence). Here the CDR3 DNA reads TGTGCCAGCAGCCAAGTAGGGGGCGGTGATGGCTACACCTTC. It codes for CASSQVGGGDGYTF.

The J gene is TRBJ1-5, the V gene TRBV27; 7 nucleotides agree with TRBD1. The CDR3 loop spans 14 amino acids. The ends lost 5 bases at V and 3 bases at J; junction bases unmatched: 4. Germline V gene data show CDR1 as MNHEY and CDR2 as SMNVEV (reference sequence). CDR3: CASSPGQLNQPQHF. The CDR3 DNA reads as TGTGCCAGCAGTCCGGGACAGCTCAATCAGCCCCAGCATTTT.

V is TRBV28 and J is TRBJ2-5; D might be TRBD2 (6 bases). The J call could be wrong; TRBJ2-7 is a better fit for the DNA end. CDR1 is MDHEN and CDR2 is SYDVKM in the germline V gene. This CDR3 contains 13 residues. The CDR3 sequence: CASRRTISYEQYF. The CDR3 nucleotides read TGTGCCAGCAGGCGGACTATTTCCTACGAGCAGTACTTC.

The rearrangement links TRBV20-1 to TRBJ2-1, with 10 nucleotides matching TRBD2. J was trimmed by 6 bases and V by 5 bases; bases with no gene match: 10. The CDR3 is 15 residues long. Germline V gene data show CDR1 as DFQATT and CDR2 as SNEGSKA (reference sequence). DNA for the CDR3: TGCAGTGCTGCCTCCGGGACTAGCGCCCTCAATGAGCAGTTCTTC. Translation: CSAASGTSALNEQFF.

This clonotype was detected a few times. This rearrangement joins TRBV6-1 to TRBJ2-2, with D unclear. Trimming shortened V by 6 bases and J by 6 bases, and 20 bases separated the two germline ends. From germline, CDR1 is MNHNS and CDR2 SASEGT. The CDR3 has 16 amino acids. CDR3 coding DNA: TGTGCCAGCAGGAATAAAGGCGGTCCGGTCTCCGGGGAGCTGTTTTTT. Its translation is CASRNKGGPVSGELFF.

This clonotype came up a few times. The chain couples TRBV29-1 to TRBJ2-1; a possible D gene is TRBD2 (6 bases). Trimming cost V 6 bases and J 1 base, with 7 bases left between them. The germline gives CDR1 SQVTM, CDR2 ANQGSEA. This CDR3 has 12 amino acids. In nucleotides, the CDR3 is TGCAGCGTGCGGGGTTCCTACAATGAGCAGTTCTTC. It encodes CSVRGSYNEQFF.

This clonotype was detected only a few times. This chain uses TRBV4-2 with TRBJ1-1; D gene ambiguous. The V and J ends lost 7 bases and 1 base respectively, with 10 bases between them. The length of the CDR3 is 13 residues. Germline V CDR1 and CDR2: LGHNA, YNFKEQ. The CDR3 here is CASTQEKNTEAFF. DNA of the CDR3: TGTGCCAGCACCCAGGAAAAGAACACTGAAGCTTTCTTT.

This clonotype was recorded a few times. The genes are TRBV4-1 and TRBJ2-1, with D possibly being TRBD2 (6 bases). The CDR3 runs to 17 residues. With 0 bases removed from V and 0 bases from J, the gap between germline ends came to 12 bases. CDR1 and CDR2 from the germline V gene are MGHRA and YSYEKL. CDR3 protein: CASSQDQAGSSYNEQFF. CDR3 sequence (DNA): TGCGCCAGCAGCCAAGATCAGGCGGGATCCTCCTACAATGAGCAGTTCTTC.

This chain joins TRBV20-1 and TRBJ2-5; no reliable D call. Trimming removed 6 bases at V and 0 bases at J, with 17 bases between. The CDR3 totals 15 residues. Germline V lookup: CDR1 DFQATT, CDR2 SNEGSKA (reference sequence). CDR3 amino acids: CSAEFTGPYQETQYF. DNA of the CDR3: TGCAGTGCGGAGTTTACCGGGCCGTACCAAGAGACCCAGTACTTC.

This chain joins TRBV5-1 and TRBJ2-5; possible D gene TRBD2, 5 bases. The CDR3 runs 16 residues. From germline, CDR1 is SGHRS and CDR2 YFSETQ. V was clipped by 1 base and J by 3 bases, with 16 bases between them. The DNA of the CDR3 is TGCGCCAGCAGCTTGTGGCCTGAGCGGAGTGAAGAGACCCAGTACTTC. As protein: CASSLWPERSEETQYF.

This clonotype was counted a few times. The chain is built from TRBV14 and TRBJ2-5, with a weak D call TRBD1 (6 bases). V lost 1 base and J lost 0, with 12 bases in between. The CDR3 has 16 residues. Germline values: CDR1 SGHDN, CDR2 FVKESK. CDR3: CASSQGYGQNQETQYF. DNA for the CDR3: TGTGCCAGCAGCCAAGGGTACGGACAGAACCAAGAGACCCAGTACTTC. The full variable domain, rest sourced from reference TRBV14 and TRBJ2-5, is EAGVTQFPSHSVIEKGQTVTLRCDPISGHDNLYWYRRVMGKEIKFLLHFVKESKQDESGMPNNRFLAERTGGTYSTLKVQPAELEDSGVYFCASSQGYGQNQETQYFGPGTRLLVL.

The CDR3 here is CSARDYQGAYEQYF. The CDR3 DNA reads as TGCAGTGCTAGAGACTACCAGGGGGCCTACGAGCAGTACTTC. The chain carries TRBV20-1 and TRBJ2-7, with TRBD1 matching 7 bases. The CDR3 runs 14 residues. J was trimmed by 2 bases and V by 0 bases; bases with no gene match: 4. The germline V gene encodes CDR1 DFQATT and CDR2 SNEGSKA (reference sequence).

This clonotype has just a few counts. V and J are TRBV6-1 and TRBJ2-7, with 7 bases fitting TRBD1. Germline CDR1 and CDR2: MNHNS and SASEGT. V shed 6 bases and J 9 bases; nucleotides not matched to a gene: 14. The CDR3 covers 14 residues. The CDR3 region has the DNA TGTGCCAGCAGACAACCGACAGGGCTACGAGGGCAGTACTTC. It yields the protein CASRQPTGLRGQYF.

The rearrangement links TRBV20-1 to TRBJ2-6; D gene ambiguous. With 5 bases removed from V and 2 bases from J, the gap between germline ends came to 7 bases. Germline loops: CDR1 DFQATT, CDR2 SNEGSKA (reference sequence). The CDR3 spans 13 residues. Here the CDR3 reads CSADWPGANVLTF. Here the CDR3 DNA reads TGCAGTGCTGACTGGCCTGGGGCCAACGTCCTGACTTTC.

V and J are TRBV12-3 or TRBV12-4 and TRBJ1-2, with a tentative D call TRBD1 (5 bases). V gave up 3 bases and J gave up 4 bases, with 9 bases separating them. The CDR3 contains 13 residues. CDR3 region: CASSLGVAYGYTF. CDR3 nucleotides: TGTGCCAGCAGTTTGGGGGTAGCCTATGGCTACACCTTC.

This clonotype has more than one count but fewer than ten. The chain links TRBV6-5 to TRBJ1-2; D is unresolved. CDR1 and CDR2 from the germline V gene are MNHEY and SVGAGI. Trimming shortened V by 11 bases and J by 3 bases, and 16 bases separated the two germline ends. CDR3 length equals 13 residues. CDR3 region: CAAFPGSHYGYTF. For the CDR3, the DNA is TGTGCCGCCTTCCCGGGCTCTCACTATGGCTACACCTTC.

The V and J genes are TRBV28 and TRBJ2-6; D assignment may be TRBD1 or TRBD2 (5 bases each). The CDR3 runs to 14 residues. Germline values: CDR1 MDHEN, CDR2 SYDVKM. Trimming shortened V by 2 bases and J by 10 bases, and 12 bases separated the two germline ends. This CDR3 is CASSLIGAGNVLTF. The CDR3, as DNA: TGTGCCAGCAGTTTAATCGGGGCCGGAAACGTCCTGACTTTC.

The rearrangement uses TRBV27 and TRBJ1-1; 7 bases align to TRBD1. Germline CDR1 and CDR2: MNHEY and SMNVEV (reference sequence). V shed 5 bases and J 3 bases; nucleotides not matched to a gene: 21. The CDR3 is 19 amino acids. The CDR3 DNA reads as TGTGCCAGCAGTGGGGGAGGGGGCCAGGGGGTCGTTCTGGACACTGAAGCTTTCTTT. Its protein product is CASSGGGGQGVVLDTEAFF.

The chain recombines TRBV18 with TRBJ2-5; D gene ambiguous. The CDR3 is made up of 13 amino acids. V lost 0 bases and J lost 9, with 11 bases in between. CDR1 is KGHSH, CDR2 LQKENI, per germline. The CDR3 sequence: CASSPPITTAQYF. The CDR3 DNA follows: TGTGCCAGCTCACCACCGATAACTACGGCCCAGTACTTC.

The sample holds a few counts of this clonotype. CDR3 DNA: TGTGCCATCAGAGACGGACAGGGTTTCTCCTACGAGCAGTACTTC. Translating gives CAIRDGQGFSYEQYF. The chain carries TRBV10-3 and TRBJ2-7; 8 bases match TRBD1. The germline V gene encodes CDR1 ENHRY and CDR2 SYGVKD. The CDR3 has 15 amino acids. With V trimmed by 6 bases and J by 0 bases, 7 bases remained unmatched.